The 15 T cell receptor beta chains below all came from one sample that was sequenced in a study of control samples from healthy donors and cancer patients. Clones were read by immunoSEQ multiplex PCR, and TCRdb kept only the in-frame ones, dropping some. This sample yields fewer than 150,000 clones, of which approximately 90% are seen a single time; just over 8.5% belongs to the top ten. Sequences were obtained from blood. Source of these receptors: a man aged 18 to 30 in good health.

The V gene is TRBV11-2, the J gene TRBJ1-1; D perhaps matches TRBD1 (6 bases). Germline lookup yields CDR1 SGHAT and CDR2 FQNNGV. The CDR3 length is 17 residues. Between the trimmed V and J ends, which lost 3 bases and 0 bases, there was a span of 17 bases. The CDR3 protein is CASSFLGGHSMNTEAFF. As DNA, the CDR3 is TGTGCCAGCAGCTTCTTGGGGGGGCATAGCATGAACACTGAAGCTTTCTTT.

The V call is TRBV2, the J call TRBJ1-1; D gene unclear. The CDR3 is 11 residues long. Germline CDR1 SNHLY, CDR2 FYNNEI. V lost 6 bases, J lost 7 bases, and 9 bases lay in between. CDR3 coding DNA: TGTGCCAGCAGAGTTTTCGATGAAGCTTTCTTT. Translation: CASRVFDEAFF.

The V gene is TRBV5-6, the J gene TRBJ2-5; the D gene is possibly TRBD1 (6 bases). This CDR3 is 13 amino acids long. Germline CDR1 is SGHDT and CDR2 is YYEEEE. V lost 3 bases and J lost 10, with 16 bases in between. CDR3 protein: CASSYPDSLGQYF. CDR3 DNA: TGTGCCAGCAGCTATCCGGACAGCCTAGGCCAGTACTTC.

This chain links TRBV6-5 with TRBJ1-6; 10 positions agree with TRBD1. V shed 6 bases, J shed 9 bases, and the junction held 8 bases outside the gene matches. This CDR3 comprises 15 residues. Looked up from germline, CDR1 is MNHEY and CDR2 is SVGAGI. The CDR3 loop reads CASRTGTGVGSPLHF. The DNA for the CDR3 is TGTGCCAGCAGGACCGGGACAGGGGTCGGTTCACCCCTCCACTTT.

J is TRBJ1-6 and V is TRBV7-2, with TRBD1 as a possible D gene (5 bases). Germline V gives CDR1 SGHTA, CDR2 FQGNSA. V was shortened by 5 bases and J by 6 bases, with 11 bases between the two germline ends. This CDR3 contains 14 residues. CDR3 in amino acids: CASSRDSRNSPLHF. The CDR3 DNA sequence: TGTGCCAGCAGCCGGGACTCCCGTAATTCACCCCTCCACTTT.

By share, this clone ranks as medium-sized. Different DNA sequences within this sample yield the same CDR3. The V call is TRBV6-1, the J call TRBJ1-5; 7 bases match TRBD1. Germline V gene sequence: CDR1 MNHNS, CDR2 SASEGT. The CDR3 consists of 15 residues. Losses at the gene ends were 1 base for V and 6 bases for J; bases not matched to a gene: 6. DNA of the CDR3: TGTGCCAGCAGTGAAGGACAGGGCAACCCTCAGCCCCAGCATTTT. Amino acid sequence: CASSEGQGNPQPQHF.

The V call is TRBV3-1 (or the pseudogene TRBV3-2), the J call TRBJ1-6, with D unclear. The CDR3 has 15 amino acids. V gave up 1 base and J gave up 0 bases, with 4 bases separating them. The germline V gene encodes CDR1 LGHDT and CDR2 YNNKEL (reference sequence). The CDR3: CASSQGSSYNSPLHF. For the CDR3, the DNA is TGTGCCAGCAGCCAAGGGAGCTCCTATAATTCACCCCTCCACTTT.

The J gene is TRBJ2-1, the V gene TRBV4-1; D may be TRBD2 (7 bases). Trimming pared 4 bases from V and 4 bases from J, leaving 23 bases between. CDR1 and CDR2 from the germline V gene are MGHRA and YSYEKL. The CDR3 has 18 amino acids. CDR3 region: CASSPSALRGGVYNEQFF. The DNA for the CDR3 is TGCGCCAGCAGCCCAAGTGCCCTGAGGGGGGGAGTGTACAATGAGCAGTTCTTC.

As concerns this clone: The sample holds other DNA sequences that translate to the same CDR3. The DNA of the CDR3 is TGTGCCAGCAGGAGGACAGACTCTGGAAACACCATATATTTT. Translating gives CASRRTDSGNTIYF. The chain recombines TRBV6-5 with TRBJ1-3; a weak D match, TRBD1 (6 bases). Deletions cut 6 bases from V and 0 bases from J, with 9 bases between. CDR3 length equals 14 residues. The germline CDR1 and CDR2 sequences are MNHEY and SVGAGI.

This chain links TRBV6-6 with TRBJ2-1; tentative D call: TRBD1 (6 bases). The CDR3 is 15 residues long. The ends were cut back, 0 bases at V and 5 bases at J, with 11 bases in the middle. Germline V gene lookup returns CDR1 MNHNY and CDR2 SVGAGI (reference sequence). CDR3 nucleotide sequence: TGTGCCAGCAGTTACTCTGCAGGGGCGCACAATGAGCAGTTCTTC. Translating it yields CASSYSAGAHNEQFF.

The chain joins TRBV5-1 to TRBJ2-2; TRBD1 matches 11 bases. The V and J ends lost 0 bases and 6 bases, in that order; junction bases with no gene match: 1. The V gene's germline CDR1 is SGHRS and CDR2 YFSETQ. The CDR3 runs 15 residues. The CDR3 region has the DNA TGCGCCAGCAGCTTGGTGGGACAGGGGGCCGGGGAGCTGTTTTTT. This encodes CASSLVGQGAGELFF.

The chain recombines TRBV12-5 with TRBJ2-7, with D possibly matching TRBD2 (6 bases). V was pared by 4 bases and J by 9 bases, with 22 bases between. CDR3 length: 15 amino acids. Germline CDR1 LGHNT, CDR2 FRNRAP. CDR3 region: CASGSPGREGRRQYF. Here the CDR3 DNA reads TGTGCTAGTGGTTCCCCCGGGAGAGAAGGGCGAAGGCAGTACTTC.

This chain joins TRBV19 and TRBJ1-2; 7 nucleotides match TRBD1. This CDR3 is 13 amino acids long. Germline loops: CDR1 LNHDA, CDR2 SQIVND (reference sequence). V was pared by 9 bases and J by 6 bases, with 10 bases of the junction left unmatched. The CDR3, as DNA: TGTGCCAGCAACCGGGACAGTCGTCATGGCTACACCTTC. Translating it yields CASNRDSRHGYTF.

The chain carries TRBV4-1 and TRBJ1-3; no clear D gene. Germline lookup yields CDR1 MGHRA and CDR2 YSYEKL. This CDR3 contains 14 residues. Trimming removed 1 base from V and 2 bases from J, with 6 bases in between. CDR3 amino acids: CASSQVVTGNTIYF. The CDR3 DNA is TGCGCCAGCAGCCAAGTTGTGACTGGAAACACCATATATTTT.

The rearrangement joins TRBV12-5 to TRBJ2-3; D unresolved. From germline, CDR1 is LGHNT and CDR2 FRNRAP. This CDR3 region has 13 residues. V gave up 4 bases and J gave up 0 bases, with 5 bases separating them. CDR3 amino acids: CASGWASTDTQYF. DNA for the CDR3: TGTGCTAGTGGTTGGGCCAGCACAGATACGCAGTATTTT.